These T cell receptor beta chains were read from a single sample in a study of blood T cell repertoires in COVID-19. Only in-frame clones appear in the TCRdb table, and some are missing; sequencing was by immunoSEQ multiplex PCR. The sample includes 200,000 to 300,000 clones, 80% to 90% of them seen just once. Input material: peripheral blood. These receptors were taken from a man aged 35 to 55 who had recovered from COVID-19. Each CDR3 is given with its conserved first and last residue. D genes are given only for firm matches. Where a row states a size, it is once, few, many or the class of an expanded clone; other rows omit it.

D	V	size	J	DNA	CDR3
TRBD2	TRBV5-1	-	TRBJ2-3	TGCGCCAGCAGCTTGGCCCCTAGCGGAACTAGCACAGATACGCAGTATTTT	CASSLAPSGTSTDTQYF
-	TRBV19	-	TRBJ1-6	TGTGCCAGTAGTATAGATGCCGCTCGGGGTTCACCCCTCCACTTT	CASSIDAARGSPLHF
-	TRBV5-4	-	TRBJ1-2	TGTGCCAGCAGCTTGGGCAGGCCGAACCTTGGCTACACCTTC	CASSLGRPNLGYTF
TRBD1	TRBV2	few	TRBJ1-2	TGTGCCAGCAGTTTAGACAGGGGGCCCTATGGCTACACCTTC	CASSLDRGPYGYTF
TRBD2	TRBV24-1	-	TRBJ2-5	TGTGCCACCGCGCGGGGGGACCAAGAGACCCAGTACTTC	CATARGDQETQYF
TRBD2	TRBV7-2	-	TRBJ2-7	TGTGCCAGCAGCTTAGAAACTAGCGGGGGGAGAGAGCAGTACTTC	CASSLETSGGREQYF
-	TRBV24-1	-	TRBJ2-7	TGTGCCACGGGCCATTATAATCCCTACGAGCAGTACTTC	CATGHYNPYEQYF
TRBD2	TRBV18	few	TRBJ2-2	TGTGCCAGCTCACCAGGCCTAGCGGGAGCACCGAACACCGGGGAGCTGTTTTTT	CASSPGLAGAPNTGELFF
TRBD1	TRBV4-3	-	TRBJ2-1	TGCGCCAGCAGCCCCCGGGACAGAAGAGACAATGAGCAGTTCTTC	CASSPRDRRDNEQFF
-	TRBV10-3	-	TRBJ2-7	TGTGCCATCAGCTCCAAGGAGTGGGACGAGCAGTACTTC	CAISSKEWDEQYF
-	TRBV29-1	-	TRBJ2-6	TGCAGCGTTGAAGATTTCACAACAGTGTCTGGGGCCAACGTCCTGACTTTC	CSVEDFTTVSGANVLTF
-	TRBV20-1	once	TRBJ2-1	TGCAGTGCTGCGCCCCTCAATGAGCAGTTCTTC	CSAAPLNEQFF
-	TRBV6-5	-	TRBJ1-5	TGTGCCAGCAGCTTTACCGGGTTTCAGCCCCAGCATTTT	CASSFTGFQPQHF
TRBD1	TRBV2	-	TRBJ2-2	TGTGCCAGCGTTCCGGGACAGGGGGTCACCGGGGAGCTGTTTTTT	CASVPGQGVTGELFF
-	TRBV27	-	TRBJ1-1	TGTGCCAGCAGCCCCATGCGGAAGTTCAAGGGGCCCGGTGAAGCTTTCTTT	CASSPMRKFKGPGEAFF